This T cell receptor (beta chain) was sequenced during a study of PD-1 blockade in mismatch repair-deficient tumors. Study conclusions and caveats: Tumor-resident clones, often undetectable pretreatment in blood, expanded then contracted after pembrolizumab.

This sample's time point: approximately 10-day in vitro stimulation with candidate neoantigen peptide 3. Three pembrolizumab responders had their TCRs sequenced. A roughly ten-day in vitro culture was run per each of several reactive peptides. A no-peptide control culture served as baseline for clone fold changes. The table came from immunoSEQ multiplex PCR; TCRdb's copy has only in-frame clones and leaves some out. The sample contains some 9,100 clones, 80% to 95% of which appear only once. The V end lost 5 bases, the J end lost 3 bases, and 8 bases lay between the germline ends. The CDR3 length is 12 residues. The V gene's germline CDR1 is SGHNT and CDR2 YENEEA. Points on this clone: As yet, its antigen is unknown.

The J gene is TRBJ2-7, the V gene TRBV11-3; a weak D match, TRBD1 (5 bases). The sequence came from an adult with mismatch repair-deficient cancer. The material sequenced was cells cultured in vitro, taken from a patient treated with pembrolizumab. CDR3 in amino acids: CASSEQGYEQYF. CDR3 bases: TGTGCCAGCAGCGAGCAGGGCTACGAGCAGTACTTC.